Listed here are 14 T cell receptor beta chains from one sample, sequenced in a study of cytomegalovirus exposure and HLA in healthy donors. Repertoires were generated with immunoSEQ multiplex PCR, while TCRdb's copy carries only in-frame clones and drops some. The profile shows 50,000 or so clones, about 94% of them singletons. Sequences were obtained from PBMCs. All receptors derive from a woman aged 18 to 35 in good health and CMV-seropositive.

V and J are TRBV7-8 and TRBJ2-2, with a weak D call TRBD2 (6 bases). The CDR3 covers 18 residues. CDR1 and CDR2 (germline): SGHVS, FQNEAQ. The ends were cut back, 7 bases at V and 3 bases at J, with 24 bases in the middle. CDR3 protein: CASKETAEGWGDTGELFF. The CDR3 coding sequence is TGTGCCAGCAAGGAGACAGCGGAGGGCTGGGGTGACACCGGGGAGCTGTTTTTT. Together with reference TRBV7-8 and TRBJ2-2, the CDR3 gives the full variable domain: GAGVSQSPRYKVAKRGQDVALRCDPISGHVSLFWYQQALGQGPEFLTYFQNEAQLDKSGLPSDRFFAERPEGSVSTLKIQRTQQEDSAVYLCASKETAEGWGDTGELFFGEGSRLTVL.

The rearrangement uses TRBV5-6 and TRBJ1-4; 8 positions match TRBD1. The length of the CDR3 is 15 residues. V lost 4 bases, J lost 6 bases, and 8 bases stayed unmatched. CDR1 is SGHDT, CDR2 YYEEEE, per germline. The CDR3 DNA is TGTGCCAGCAGCCTAGGACAGGGCGGGCATGAAAAACTGTTTTTT. The encoded protein is CASSLGQGGHEKLFF.

V is TRBV18 and J is TRBJ2-7; the match to TRBD2 covers 12 bases. Germline-derived CDR1 and CDR2 are KGHSH and LQKENI. The CDR3 runs to 17 residues. V was pared by 6 bases and J by 2 bases, with 11 bases of the junction left unmatched. The CDR3 here is CASSSESLAGGAYEQYF. The CDR3 DNA reads TGTGCCAGCTCCTCCGAAAGTCTAGCGGGGGGGGCCTACGAGCAGTACTTC.

The chain couples TRBV11-2 to TRBJ2-1, with TRBD1 as a possible D gene (6 bases). In germline, CDR1 is SGHAT, CDR2 FQNNGV. The V end was cut by 3 bases, the J end by 9 bases, with 6 bases between. The CDR3 is made up of 11 amino acids. The CDR3 here is CASSLTGEQFF. Written as DNA, the CDR3 is TGTGCCAGCAGCTTGACAGGTGAGCAGTTCTTC. The full variable domain, its missing parts supplied by reference TRBV11-2 and TRBJ2-1, is EAGVAQSPRYKIIEKRQSVAFWCNPISGHATLYWYQQILGQGPKLLIQFQNNGVVDDSQLPKDRFSAERLKGVDSTLKIQPAKLEDSAVYLCASSLTGEQFFGPGTRLTVL.

The chain recombines TRBV6-5 with TRBJ2-7; 7 nucleotides align to TRBD2. The CDR3 has 12 amino acids. Trimming took 10 bases from V and 8 from J; bases not matched to a gene: 11. Germline-derived CDR1 and CDR2 are MNHEY and SVGAGI. The CDR3 protein is CATMKRDSKQYF. The CDR3 DNA follows: TGTGCCACGATGAAGCGGGATTCTAAGCAGTACTTC.

V is TRBV28 and J is TRBJ1-6; 9 positions agree with TRBD1. V lost 2 bases, J lost 9 bases, and 2 bases stayed unmatched. The germline V gene has CDR1 MDHEN and CDR2 SYDVKM. The length of the CDR3 is 14 residues. DNA for the CDR3: TGTGCCAGCAGTTTAACAGGGGGCAGTTCACCCCTCCACTTT. Translated: CASSLTGGSSPLHF.

The chain recombines TRBV14 with TRBJ1-1; no clear D gene. The CDR3 has 12 residues. The V gene's germline CDR1 is SGHDN and CDR2 FVKESK. Trimming left V 6 bases short and J 2 bases short, with 7 bases between. DNA of the CDR3: TGTGCCAGCAGGCTAAAAAACACTGAAGCTTTCTTT. Its translation is CASRLKNTEAFF.

V and J are TRBV9 and TRBJ2-1; 8 bases align to TRBD1. The J segment lost 6 bases and the V segment lost 6 bases, leaving 8 bases of the junction unmatched. CDR1 is SGDLS and CDR2 is YYNGEE in the germline V gene. The CDR3 is 14 residues long. The CDR3 reads CASNGQGWGNEQFF. The CDR3 region has the DNA TGTGCCAGCAACGGACAGGGTTGGGGCAATGAGCAGTTCTTC.

The chain has TRBV7-2 and TRBJ2-7; possibly TRBD1 for D (6 bases). Germline-derived CDR1 and CDR2 are SGHTA and FQGNSA. Trimming took 4 bases from V and 4 from J, leaving 8 bases between them. The CDR3 runs 12 residues. DNA of the CDR3: TGTGCCAGCAGCTCGACAGGATACGAGCAGTACTTC. Amino acid sequence: CASSSTGYEQYF.

This chain connects TRBV5-1 to TRBJ1-6; 7 bases match TRBD1. The junction had 7 bases not matched to a gene; V was cut back by 4 bases and J by 0 bases. Per germline, CDR1 SGHRS and CDR2 YFSETQ. The CDR3 is 17 residues long. The CDR3 DNA sequence: TGCGCCAGCAGCAAGGGGACAGTTGCCTCCTATAATTCACCCCTCCACTTT. Translation gives CASSKGTVASYNSPLHF.

V is TRBV7-8 and J is TRBJ1-4, with D unclear. Germline V gene data show CDR1 as SGHVS and CDR2 as FQNEAQ. CDR3 length: 15 residues. Deletions cut 4 bases from V and 0 bases from J, with 9 bases between. This CDR3 reads CASSSNEATNEKLFF. CDR3 nucleotide sequence: TGTGCCAGCAGCTCAAACGAGGCAACTAATGAAAAACTGTTTTTT.

V and J are TRBV10-3 and TRBJ2-7; 13 nucleotides line up with TRBD2. J gave up 5 bases and V 6 bases, and 10 bases lay outside the gene matches. Germline lookup yields CDR1 ENHRY and CDR2 SYGVKD. This CDR3 has 16 residues. The CDR3 DNA reads TGTGCCATCAGCCCTAAACTAGCGGGAGGGCTCGACGAGCAGTACTTC. Translating gives CAISPKLAGGLDEQYF.

The chain links TRBV4-2 to TRBJ2-7, with 7 bases that match TRBD2. V dropped 3 bases and J dropped 2; count of bases not matched to a gene: 4. CDR3 length: 14 residues. CDR1 is LGHNA, CDR2 YNFKEQ, per germline. The CDR3 loop is CASSHPGLAYEQYF. In nucleotides, the CDR3 is TGTGCCAGCAGCCACCCCGGACTAGCCTACGAGCAGTACTTC.

Details on this clone: A read error may account for a junction end that differs from germline. This rearrangement joins TRBV2 to TRBJ2-4, with 9 bases lining up with TRBD2. The CDR3 loop spans 16 amino acids. Germline assignment: CDR1 SNHLY and CDR2 FYNNEI. For the CDR3, the DNA is TGTGCCAGCAGAGAAGAGAGCGGGAGGAGCAAAAACATTCAGTACTTC. Amino acids: CASREESGRSKNIQYF.